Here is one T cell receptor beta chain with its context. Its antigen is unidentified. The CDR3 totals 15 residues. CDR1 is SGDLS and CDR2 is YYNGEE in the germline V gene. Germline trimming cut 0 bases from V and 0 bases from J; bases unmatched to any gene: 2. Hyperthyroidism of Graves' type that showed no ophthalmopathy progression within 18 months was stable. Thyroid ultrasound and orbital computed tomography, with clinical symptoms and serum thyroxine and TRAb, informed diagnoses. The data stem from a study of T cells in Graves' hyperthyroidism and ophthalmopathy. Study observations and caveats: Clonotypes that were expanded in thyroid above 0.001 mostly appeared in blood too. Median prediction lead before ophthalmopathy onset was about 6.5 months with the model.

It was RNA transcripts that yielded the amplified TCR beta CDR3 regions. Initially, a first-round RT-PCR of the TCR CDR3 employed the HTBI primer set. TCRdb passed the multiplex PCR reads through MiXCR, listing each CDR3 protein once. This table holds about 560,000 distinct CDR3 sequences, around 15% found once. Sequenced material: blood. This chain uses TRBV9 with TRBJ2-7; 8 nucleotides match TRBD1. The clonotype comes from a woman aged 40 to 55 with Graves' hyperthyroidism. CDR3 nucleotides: TGTGCCAGCAGCGTAGGGACAGGGTACTCCTACGAGCAGTACTTC. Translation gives CASSVGTGYSYEQYF.